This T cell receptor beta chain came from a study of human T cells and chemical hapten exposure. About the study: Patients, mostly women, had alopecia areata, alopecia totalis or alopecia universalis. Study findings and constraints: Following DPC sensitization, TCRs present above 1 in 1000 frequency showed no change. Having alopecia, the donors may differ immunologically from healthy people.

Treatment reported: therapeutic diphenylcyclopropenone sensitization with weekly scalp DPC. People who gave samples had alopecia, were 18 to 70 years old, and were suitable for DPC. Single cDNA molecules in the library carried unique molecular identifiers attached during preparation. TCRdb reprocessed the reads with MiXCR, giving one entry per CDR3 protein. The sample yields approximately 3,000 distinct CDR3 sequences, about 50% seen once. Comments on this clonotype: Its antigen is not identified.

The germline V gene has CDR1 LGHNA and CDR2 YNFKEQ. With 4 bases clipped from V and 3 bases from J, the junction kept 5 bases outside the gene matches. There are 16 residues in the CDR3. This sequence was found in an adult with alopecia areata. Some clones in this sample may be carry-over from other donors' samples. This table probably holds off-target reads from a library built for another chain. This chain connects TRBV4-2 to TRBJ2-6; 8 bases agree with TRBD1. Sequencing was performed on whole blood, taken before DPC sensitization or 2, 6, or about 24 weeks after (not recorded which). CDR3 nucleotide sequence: TGTGCCAGCAGCCGGGAGACAGGGGATGGGGCCAACGTCCTGACTTTC. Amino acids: CASSRETGDGANVLTF.